This T cell receptor beta chain was recorded in a study of blood T cell repertoires in COVID-19. On the study more broadly: From the United States, Italy and Spain came samples of acute and convalescent COVID-19.

Sequenced by immunoSEQ multiplex PCR; TCRdb stores in-frame clones only, minus some. The data contain around 90,000 clones, about 81% of them singletons. Germline values: CDR1 SGHRS, CDR2 YFSETQ. After removal of 3 bases from V and 1 base from J, the junction contained 6 bases not matched to a gene. The CDR3 has 15 residues. The chain carries TRBV5-1 and TRBJ1-1, with 7 nucleotides matching TRBD1. The sample was peripheral blood. The receptor was isolated from a human donor in a cohort sampled during active COVID-19. This chain's CDR3 is CASSSSQGKNTEAFF. CDR3 nucleotide sequence: TGCGCCAGCAGCTCCTCACAGGGGAAGAACACTGAAGCTTTCTTT.